The text below deals with one T cell receptor (beta chain). Antigen: not known. The source of the sample is a study of T cells after yellow fever vaccination. Germline CDR1 is SGHVS and CDR2 is FNYEAQ. With 3 bases clipped from V and 4 bases from J, the junction kept 3 bases outside the gene matches. CDR3 size: 14 residues. MiXCR, run by TCRdb on the 5' RACE reads, gives a single entry per CDR3 protein. The table lists around 600,000 distinct CDR3 sequences, about 12% of them singletons. General study points: A weaker but faster secondary response was observed, peaking on day 5 versus 15.

The sample in question was PBMCs, obtained on the day of the yellow fever booster vaccination. The chain joins TRBV7-6 to TRBJ2-3, with 8 bases identical to TRBD1. This TCR was sampled from a man in his thirties or forties who received the YFV17D yellow fever vaccine. Here the CDR3 DNA reads TGTGCCAGCAGCTTGCAGGGGGCCCCAGATACGCAGTATTTT. Translating it yields CASSLQGAPDTQYF. Together with reference TRBV7-6 and TRBJ2-3, the CDR3 gives the full variable domain: GAGVSQSPRYKVTKRGQDVALRCDPISGHVSLYWYRQALGQGPEFLTYFNYEAQQDKSGLPNDRFSAERPEGSISTLTIQRTEQRDSAMYRCASSLQGAPDTQYFGPGTRLTVL.